A single sample is the source of the 10 T cell receptor beta chains below, sequenced in a study of regulatory T cells. The primer mix had 52 TRBV and 13 TRBJ primers. Measured with immunoSEQ multiplex PCR; TCRdb has only the in-frame clones, and not every one. The table records approximately 6,100 clones, approximately 90% of them present only once. The antigens for these receptors are not known. General study results and limits: In CD3G deficiency, regulatory T cells had lower Shannon diversity than autologous conventional CD4+ and control regulatory cells.

Source material: CD4+ Tregs sorted from blood. These receptors came from a person aged 18 to 30 with CD3G deficiency.

This chain connects TRBV6-1 to TRBJ2-4; D might be TRBD2 (6 bases). The CDR3 has 18 amino acids. Germline V lookup: CDR1 MNHNS, CDR2 SASEGT. V lost 2 bases and J lost 2, with 19 bases in between. The CDR3 region is CASSEPGLVRGTKNIQYF. The CDR3 DNA reads TGTGCCAGCAGTGAACCAGGACTCGTTCGGGGGACCAAAAACATTCAGTACTTC.

This rearrangement joins TRBV9 to TRBJ2-1, with D possibly being TRBD1 or TRBD2 (6 bases each). The germline V gene has CDR1 SGDLS and CDR2 YYNGEE. The CDR3 spans 15 residues. The V and J ends lost 2 bases and 0 bases respectively, with 9 bases between them. The CDR3 loop reads CASSVGGPSYNEQFF. The DNA of the CDR3 is TGTGCCAGCAGCGTTGGGGGGCCCTCCTACAATGAGCAGTTCTTC.

The chain employs TRBV14 and TRBJ2-1; D uncertain. CDR1 and CDR2 from the germline V gene are SGHDN and FVKESK. Between the trimmed V and J ends, which lost 4 bases and 9 bases, there was a span of 10 bases. This CDR3 is built from 12 residues. CDR3 nucleotides: TGTGCCAGCAGCCCACAAAAGGGTGAGCAGTTCTTC. Its protein is CASSPQKGEQFF. Based on the CDR3 plus reference TRBV14 and TRBJ2-1, the full variable domain is EAGVTQFPSHSVIEKGQTVTLRCDPISGHDNLYWYRRVMGKEIKFLLHFVKESKQDESGMPNNRFLAERTGGTYSTLKVQPAELEDSGVYFCASSPQKGEQFFGPGTRLTVL.

The V call is TRBV7-8, the J call TRBJ2-2, with D tentatively TRBD2 (6 bases). The CDR3 length is 15 residues. V was trimmed by 3 bases and J by 6 bases, leaving 14 bases between them. The germline V gene encodes CDR1 SGHVS and CDR2 FQNEAQ. CDR3 amino acids: CASSFRLGLAGELFF. The CDR3 DNA reads TGTGCCAGCAGCTTCAGACTAGGATTAGCCGGGGAGCTGTTTTTT.

This clone appeared a single time. V and J are TRBV19 and TRBJ2-2; TRBD1 is a possible D gene (5 bases). Germline V CDR1 and CDR2: LNHDA, SQIVND (reference sequence). This CDR3 is built from 13 residues. Trimming stripped 5 bases from V and 5 bases from J, with 9 bases between. CDR3 nucleotides: TGTGCCAGTAGTCCCCCAGGGACCGGGGAGCTGTTTTTT. It is translated as CASSPPGTGELFF.

The chain combines TRBV6-4 with TRBJ2-6; D remains ambiguous. The ends were cut back, 9 bases at V and 2 bases at J, with 5 bases in the middle. The CDR3 contains 12 residues. From germline, CDR1 is MRHNA and CDR2 SNTAGT. The DNA for the CDR3 is TGTGCCAGTTCACCTGGGGCCAACGTCCTGACTTTC. Protein: CASSPGANVLTF.

The V and J genes are TRBV6-6 and TRBJ1-2; a possible D gene is TRBD1 (6 bases). This CDR3 has 14 residues. Trimming shortened V by 6 bases and J by 5 bases, and 16 bases separated the two germline ends. The germline V gene encodes CDR1 MNHNY and CDR2 SVGAGI (reference sequence). CDR3 sequence (DNA): TGTGCCAGCAGGGCTCAGGGGCGCGGATATGGCTACACCTTC. Residues: CASRAQGRGYGYTF.

The V call is TRBV19, the J call TRBJ2-1; 12 bases map to TRBD2. The CDR3 consists of 14 residues. J was trimmed by 6 bases and V by 4 bases; bases with no gene match: 1. Germline CDR1 and CDR2: LNHDA and SQIVND (reference sequence). CDR3 amino acids: CASSKGLAGNEQFF. The CDR3 DNA reads TGTGCCAGTAGTAAGGGACTAGCGGGCAATGAGCAGTTCTTC.

The chain uses TRBV20-1 and TRBJ2-7; the D gene is possibly TRBD1 (6 bases). The V gene's germline CDR1 is DFQATT and CDR2 SNEGSKA (reference sequence). The V gene lost 6 bases and the J gene lost 5 bases, with 11 bases spanning the gap. This CDR3 is 11 amino acids long. CDR3 loop: CSAARGHEQYF. For the CDR3, the DNA is TGCAGTGCAGCCAGGGGCCACGAGCAGTACTTC.

The gene calls are TRBV7-9 and TRBJ2-3; D perhaps matches TRBD1 (6 bases). The V and J ends lost 2 bases and 1 base respectively, with 19 bases between them. CDR1 is SEHNR and CDR2 is FQNEAQ in the germline V gene (reference sequence). The CDR3 length is 18 residues. The chain's CDR3 is CASSLYGGSRRGTDTQYF. The CDR3 coding sequence is TGTGCCAGCAGCTTATATGGGGGCTCTCGGCGCGGCACAGATACGCAGTATTTT.